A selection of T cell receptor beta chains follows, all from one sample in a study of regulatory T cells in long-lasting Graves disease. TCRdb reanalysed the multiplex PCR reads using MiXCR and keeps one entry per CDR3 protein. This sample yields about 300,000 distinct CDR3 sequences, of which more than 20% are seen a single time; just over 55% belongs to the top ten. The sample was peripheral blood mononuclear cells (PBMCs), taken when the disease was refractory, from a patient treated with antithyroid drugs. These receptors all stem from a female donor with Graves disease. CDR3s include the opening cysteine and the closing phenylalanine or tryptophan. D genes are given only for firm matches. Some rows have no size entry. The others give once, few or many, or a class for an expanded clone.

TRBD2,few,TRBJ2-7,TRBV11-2,TGTGCCAGCAGCCGACTAGCGGGAGGGCGTGGAGGGGGCGAGCAGTACTTC,CASSRLAGGRGGGEQYF
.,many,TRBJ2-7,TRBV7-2,TGTGCCAGCAGCTTAGAGCCCCCTTTCAGGGTCGAGCAGTACTTC,CASSLEPPFRVEQYF
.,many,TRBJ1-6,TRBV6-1,TGTGCCAGCAGACCGCCTTTCAATTCACCCCTCCACTTT,CASRPPFNSPLHF
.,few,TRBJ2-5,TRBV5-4,TGTGCCAGCAGCTCGCCACGGACAACCCAAGAGACCCAGTACTTC,CASSSPRTTQETQYF
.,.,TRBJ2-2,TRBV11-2,TGTGCCAGCAGCTCCCCTTGGGGCGGGGAGCTGTTTTTT,CASSSPWGGELFF
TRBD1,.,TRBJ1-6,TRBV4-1,TGCGCCAGCAGCCTCCTAGACAGGGCCGGCGGGGATTCACCCCTCCACTTT,CASSLLDRAGGDSPLHF
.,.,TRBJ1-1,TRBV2,TGTGCCAGCGGTGCTGAAGCTTTCTTT,CASGAEAFF
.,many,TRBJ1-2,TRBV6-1,TGTGCCAGCAGCCAGGTTAACTATGGCTACACCTTC,CASSQVNYGYTF
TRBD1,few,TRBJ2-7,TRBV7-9,TGTGCCAGCAGTATACAGGGGTCCAACGAGCAGTACTTC,CASSIQGSNEQYF
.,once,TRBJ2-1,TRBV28,TGTGCCAGCAGACTGGGGAATGAGCAGTTCTTC,CASRLGNEQFF
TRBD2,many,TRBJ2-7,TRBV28,TGTGCCAGCAGCAAGGGAGGGAGCTCCTACGAGCAGTACTTC,CASSKGGSSYEQYF
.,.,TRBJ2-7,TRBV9,TGTGCCAGCAGCAAACCCCCCCGCTACGAGCAGTACTTC,CASSKPPRYEQYF
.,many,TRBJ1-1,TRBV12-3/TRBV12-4,TGTGCCAGCAGTCTCCATCAGGGTGGGAACACTGAAGCTTTCTTT,CASSLHQGGNTEAFF
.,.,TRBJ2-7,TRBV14,TGTGCCAGCAGCCGGGGCAGGGGCGGCTACGAGCAGTACTTC,CASSRGRGGYEQYF
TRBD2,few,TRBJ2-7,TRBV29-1,TGCAGCGTTGAAAGGCAGGGAGGGTACGAGCAGTACTTC,CSVERQGGYEQYF
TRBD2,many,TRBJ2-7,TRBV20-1,TGCAGTGCTCGACCGATACCACGGGGTAGCGGGATCTACGAGCAGTACTTC,CSARPIPRGSGIYEQYF
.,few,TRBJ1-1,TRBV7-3,TGTGCCAGCAGCCGCGGCGGTGTCGCTGAAGCTTTCTTT,CASSRGGVAEAFF
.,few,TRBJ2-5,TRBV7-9,TGTGCCAGCAGAACCTTCGAGGAGACCCAGTACTTC,CASRTFEETQYF
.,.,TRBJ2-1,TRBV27,TGTGCCAGCAGTCCAGGGTCCCATGGAGAGCAGTTCTTC,CASSPGSHGEQFF
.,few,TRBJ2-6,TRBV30,TGTGCCTGGAGTACCGTCTCTGGGGCCAACGTCCTGACTTTC,CAWSTVSGANVLTF
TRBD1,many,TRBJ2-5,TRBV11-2,TGTGCCAGCAGCCCGGGGACAGGGGTAGAGACCCAGTACTTC,CASSPGTGVETQYF
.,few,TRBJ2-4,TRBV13,TGTGCCAGCAGCTTGCTTAGCTCTGGGGCCAAAAACATTCAGTACTTC,CASSLLSSGAKNIQYF
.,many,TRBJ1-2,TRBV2,TGTGCCAGCAACCTTTTGGACAGTAACTATGGCTACACCTTC,CASNLLDSNYGYTF
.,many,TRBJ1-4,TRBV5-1,TGCGCCAGCAGCTTGGCCGAAGCAACTAATGAAAAACTGTTTTTT,CASSLAEATNEKLFF
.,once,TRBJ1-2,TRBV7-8,TGCGCCAGCAGCCTCCTACCTGCCCAAAGAGGTGGCTACACCTTC,CASSLLPAQRGGYTF
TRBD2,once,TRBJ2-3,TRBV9,TGTGCCAGCAGCCCCAGGACTAGCTACACAGATACGCAGTATTTT,CASSPRTSYTDTQYF
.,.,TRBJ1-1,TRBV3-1,TGTGCCAGCAGCCTCCGGGCCAGCCCGCTAGAAGCTTTCTTT,CASSLRASPLEAFF
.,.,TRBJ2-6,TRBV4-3,TGCGCCAGCAGCCAAGATCGCGGGGTCGGGGCCAACGTCCTGACTTTC,CASSQDRGVGANVLTF